This T cell receptor beta chain derives from a study of cytomegalovirus exposure and HLA in healthy donors. A multiplex PCR was run with 60 Vbeta primers and 13 Jbeta primers. Here immunoSEQ multiplex PCR was the method, and the copy in TCRdb shows in-frame clones only, minus some. This table holds tens of thousands of clones, approximately 79% found once. The CDR3 sequence is 18 residues long. CDR1 and CDR2 from the germline V gene are SEHNR and FQNEAQ (reference sequence). The ends were cut back, 1 base at V and 2 bases at J, with 19 bases in the middle. V is TRBV7-9 and J is TRBJ2-3; a possible D gene is TRBD2 (5 bases). The TCR sequence derives from a woman younger than 30 in good health and CMV-seropositive. The specimen sequenced was PBMCs. The CDR3 protein is CASSLGGLWGTVTDTQYF. CDR3 bases: TGTGCCAGCAGCTTAGGAGGACTGTGGGGTACTGTCACAGATACGCAGTATTTT.